Presented here are 24 T cell receptor beta chains from one specimen sequenced in a study of response to subunit inactivated influenza vaccine. TCRdb reprocessed the RT-PCR reads via MiXCR and lists one record per CDR3 protein. The sample holds roughly 520,000 distinct CDR3 sequences; roughly 27% are singletons and the top ten take 1.5% to 2%. The specimen comprised CD4+ T cells sorted from PBMCs, sampled 4 to 6 days after vaccination. These TCRs come from a man between 45 and 60 years old who received an inactivated influenza vaccine.

The chain combines TRBV6-1 with TRBJ1-5; no definite D call. CDR3 length: 14 amino acids. The V gene lost 6 bases and the J gene lost 7 bases, with 16 bases spanning the gap. Germline-derived CDR1 and CDR2 are MNHNS and SASEGT. As DNA, the CDR3 is TGTGCCAGCAGCAACCCGATGGGGAGCCAGCCCCAGCATTTT. As protein: CASSNPMGSQPQHF.

This clonotype was picked up a small number of times. The chain employs TRBV6-1 and TRBJ2-2; 9 nucleotides agree with TRBD2. The CDR3 contains 15 residues. Germline V gene data show CDR1 as MNHNS and CDR2 as SASEGT. Trimming removed 5 bases from V and 4 bases from J; junction bases left unmatched: 5. CDR3 DNA sequence: TGTGCCAGCAGTCTAGCGGGGAGCACCACCGGGGAGCTGTTTTTT. Translating it yields CASSLAGSTTGELFF.

The chain carries TRBV10-3 and TRBJ2-1; perhaps D is TRBD1 or TRBD2 (6 bases each). Germline CDR1 ENHRY, CDR2 SYGVKD. Trimming took off 4 bases at V and 0 bases at J, with 16 bases between the two ends. The CDR3 runs 17 residues. In DNA, the CDR3 is TGTGCCATCAGTGTTGTAGGGGGGCCGTACTCCTACAATGAGCAGTTCTTC. Amino acids: CAISVVGGPYSYNEQFF.

This chain links TRBV7-9 with TRBJ1-6; D may be TRBD1 (5 bases). Germline V CDR1 and CDR2: SEHNR, FQNEAQ (reference sequence). This CDR3 is built from 16 residues. V lost 2 bases and J 9 bases, leaving 17 bases between the germline ends. The CDR3 DNA follows: TGTGCCAGCAGCTTACAGGGACGCGCGAATCTTTCACCCCTCCACTTT. It is translated as CASSLQGRANLSPLHF.

The V and J genes are TRBV11-3 and TRBJ2-7; D is possibly TRBD1 (6 bases). Germline-derived CDR1 and CDR2 are SGHNT and YENEEA. V lost 5 bases and J lost 6, with 23 bases in between. The CDR3 runs to 16 residues. The CDR3 loop is CASSPGHRKLLGEQYF. The CDR3 bases are TGTGCCAGCAGCCCGGGACACCGGAAGCTTCTTGGCGAGCAGTACTTC.

The gene calls are TRBV5-6 and TRBJ2-2, with unresolved D. CDR3 length: 11 amino acids. Germline loops: CDR1 SGHDT, CDR2 YYEEEE. Trimming removed 6 bases at V and 8 bases at J, with 8 bases between. The CDR3 region is CASTKLGELFF. In nucleotides, the CDR3 is TGTGCCAGCACAAAACTTGGGGAGCTGTTTTTT.

This clonotype showed up many times. DNA for the CDR3: TGCAGTGCTAGTATCCATTACAATGAGCAGTTCTTC. Its translation is CSASIHYNEQFF. The chain recombines TRBV20-1 with TRBJ2-1; D ambiguous. This CDR3 has 12 residues. Germline CDR1 and CDR2: DFQATT and SNEGSKA (reference sequence). With 3 bases removed from V and 4 bases from J, the gap between germline ends came to 7 bases.

V gene TRBV5-1 combines with J gene TRBJ2-3; 9 bases match TRBD2. The ends lost 5 bases at V and 3 bases at J; junction bases unmatched: 7. The length of the CDR3 is 15 residues. Germline V gene lookup returns CDR1 SGHRS and CDR2 YFSETQ. For the CDR3, the DNA is TGCGCCAGCAGGCGCGGGGGGGCGGATACAGATACGCAGTATTTT. Translation gives CASRRGGADTDTQYF.

This clonotype occurred a few times. This chain joins TRBV20-1 and TRBJ2-5; D may correspond to TRBD1 or TRBD2 (5 bases each). V was trimmed by 5 bases and J by 7 bases, leaving 26 bases between them. The CDR3 totals 16 residues. Germline CDR1 and CDR2: DFQATT and SNEGSKA (reference sequence). CDR3 DNA sequence: TGCAGTGCTGCCCCGGGACCGTCCTCGGGTGGGATGACCCAGTACTTC. Residues: CSAAPGPSSGGMTQYF.

The V and J genes are TRBV15 and TRBJ1-3, with D tentatively TRBD1 (6 bases). The length of the CDR3 is 16 residues. Germline V CDR1 and CDR2: LNHNV, YYDKDF (reference sequence). Deletions cut 0 bases from V and 2 bases from J, with 11 bases between. CDR3 sequence: CATSRDTGTTGNTIYF. DNA of the CDR3: TGTGCCACCAGCAGAGATACAGGGACGACTGGAAACACCATATATTTT.

This clonotype has just a few counts. The chain recombines TRBV7-2 with TRBJ1-4, with unresolved D. This CDR3 is 13 amino acids long. V was cut by 4 bases and J by 7 bases, with 10 bases left in between. Germline V gives CDR1 SGHTA, CDR2 FQGNSA. The CDR3 sequence: CASSWQEREKLFF. DNA of the CDR3: TGTGCCAGCAGCTGGCAGGAACGTGAAAAACTGTTTTTT.

V usage is TRBV18 and J usage is TRBJ2-1; the D call may be TRBD1 or TRBD2 (5 bases each). Between the trimmed V and J ends, which lost 2 bases and 7 bases, there was a span of 18 bases. The CDR3 is 16 amino acids. From germline, CDR1 is KGHSH and CDR2 LQKENI. The CDR3 coding sequence is TGTGCCAGCTCACCAACTGCCGGGACGGCTCGTAATGAGCAGTTCTTC. Its translation: CASSPTAGTARNEQFF. The full variable domain, its missing parts supplied by reference TRBV18 and TRBJ2-1, is NAGVMQNPRHLVRRRGQEARLRCSPMKGHSHVYWYRQLPEEGLKFMVYLQKENIIDESGMPKERFSAEFPKEGPSILRIQQVVRGDSAAYFCASSPTAGTARNEQFFGPGTRLTVL.

V is TRBV6-2 or TRBV6-3 and J is TRBJ1-5; D gene ambiguous. Germline loops: CDR1 MNHEY, CDR2 SVGEGT. The CDR3 has 15 residues. With 6 bases removed from V and 4 bases from J, the gap between germline ends came to 16 bases. This CDR3 reads CASRGIGSRNQPQHF. The CDR3 nucleotides read TGTGCCAGCAGGGGGATAGGGTCAAGAAATCAGCCCCAGCATTTT.

Only a few counts were recorded for this clonotype. The rearrangement uses TRBV27 and TRBJ2-7; possibly TRBD2 for D (5 bases). The V and J ends lost 5 bases and 6 bases respectively, with 17 bases between them. Germline CDR1 is MNHEY and CDR2 is SMNVEV (reference sequence). This CDR3 has 14 residues. The CDR3: CASSRSRGRGEQYF. The CDR3, as DNA: TGTGCCAGCAGTCGCTCGCGCGGACGGGGCGAGCAGTACTTC.

The CDR3: CASRQKQDLRETQYF. As DNA, the CDR3 is TGCGCCAGCAGGCAAAAGCAGGACCTCCGCGAGACCCAGTACTTC. The V gene is TRBV5-1, the J gene TRBJ2-5; D ambiguous. This CDR3 comprises 15 residues. Germline V gene data show CDR1 as SGHRS and CDR2 as YFSETQ. Trimming pared 5 bases from V and 5 bases from J, leaving 19 bases between.

The rearrangement links TRBV5-1 to TRBJ2-3; 9 nucleotides align to TRBD2. V gave up 4 bases and J gave up 5 bases; unmatched junction bases: 14. From germline, CDR1 is SGHRS and CDR2 YFSETQ. This CDR3 comprises 17 residues. The CDR3 is CASSPSSYSGGGDTQYF. CDR3 nucleotides: TGCGCCAGCAGCCCTTCCTCTTATAGCGGGGGAGGAGATACGCAGTATTTT.

This clonotype was detected many times. This chain uses TRBV12-3 or TRBV12-4 with TRBJ2-1, with TRBD2 matching over 15 bases. The CDR3 runs to 18 residues. Trimming at V came to 8 bases and at J to 0 bases, leaving 8 bases not matched to a gene. The CDR3 DNA reads TGTGCCAGCCAACATGGGACTAGCGGGGGGCGCTCCTACAATGAGCAGTTCTTC. Its translation is CASQHGTSGGRSYNEQFF.

There are many counts of this clonotype. The rearrangement links TRBV12-3 or TRBV12-4 to TRBJ1-6, with D perhaps TRBD1 (6 bases). Trimming pared 3 bases from V and 6 bases from J, leaving 9 bases between. There are 14 residues in the CDR3. In nucleotides, the CDR3 is TGTGCCAGCAGTTTTGGCAGGGGTAATTCACCCCTCCACTTT. This gives the protein CASSFGRGNSPLHF.

J is TRBJ2-7 and V is TRBV5-1, with a tentative D call TRBD2 (7 bases). Trimming removed 5 bases from V and 0 bases from J, with 15 bases in between. The V gene's germline CDR1 is SGHRS and CDR2 YFSETQ. This CDR3 is built from 15 residues. CDR3 residues: CASSSAGASSYEQYF. The CDR3 coding sequence is TGCGCCAGCAGTTCGGCGGGGGCGAGCTCCTACGAGCAGTACTTC.

The J gene is TRBJ2-5, the V gene TRBV15; D not certain. This CDR3 has 17 residues. Between the trimmed V and J ends, which lost 0 bases and 5 bases, there was a span of 19 bases. From germline, CDR1 is LNHNV and CDR2 YYDKDF (reference sequence). CDR3 protein: CATSRDLSTSLEETQYF. CDR3 nucleotide sequence: TGTGCCACCAGCAGAGATCTGAGTACCTCGTTGGAGGAGACCCAGTACTTC.

This chain connects TRBV10-3 to TRBJ2-7; tentatively, D is TRBD1 or TRBD2 (7 bases each). Looked up from germline, CDR1 is ENHRY and CDR2 is SYGVKD. V lost 0 bases to trimming and J lost 1 base, with 16 bases between them. CDR3 length: 17 amino acids. The CDR3 region is CAISESMGGDSSYEQYF. The CDR3 region has the DNA TGTGCCATCAGTGAGTCGATGGGGGGGGACAGTTCCTACGAGCAGTACTTC.

The table lists this clonotype with a few counts. The V gene is TRBV20-1, the J gene TRBJ2-7, with 10 bases identical to TRBD1. The germline V gene has CDR1 DFQATT and CDR2 SNEGSKA (reference sequence). J gave up 3 bases and V 5 bases, and 4 bases lay outside the gene matches. This CDR3 is built from 13 residues. The CDR3 coding sequence is TGCAGTGCTGTCCGGGACAGGGGCTACGAGCAGTACTTC. Amino acids: CSAVRDRGYEQYF.

This clonotype appeared a few times. V and J are TRBV5-1 and TRBJ2-7, with 8 bases fitting TRBD1. The CDR3 is made up of 14 amino acids. Per the germline V gene, CDR1 is SGHRS and CDR2 is YFSETQ. With 1 base clipped from V and 6 bases from J, the junction kept 6 bases outside the gene matches. Written as DNA, the CDR3 is TGCGCCAGCAGCTTGAAGACAGGGGTGAGCGAGCAGTACTTC. This gives the protein CASSLKTGVSEQYF.

In this sample, this clonotype turned up a few times. The genes are TRBV24-1 and TRBJ2-3; D is perhaps TRBD2 (6 bases). The germline CDR1 and CDR2 sequences are KGHDR and SFDVKD. V lost 4 bases to trimming and J lost 1 base, with 14 bases between them. The CDR3 is 16 amino acids. CDR3 residues: CATSDPGGAGTDTQYF. The DNA of the CDR3 is TGTGCCACCAGTGACCCTGGAGGGGCGGGCACAGATACGCAGTATTTT.